The 26 T cell receptor beta chains presented below share a single source sample, sequenced in a study of shared clonotypes between healthy human individuals. Naive CD8 cells, CD45RO-negative and positively selected for CCR7, excluded terminally differentiated effector memory CD45RA+ cells. The table came from immunoSEQ multiplex PCR; TCRdb's copy has only in-frame clones and leaves some out. The data contain some 2 million clones, just under 95% of them singletons. Input material: naive CD8+ T cells sorted from blood. Source of these receptors: a man between 18 and 35 years old in good health.

This clone appeared once. The J gene is TRBJ1-1, the V gene TRBV7-9; no clear D. V was cut by 5 bases and J by 5 bases, with 15 bases left in between. Per germline, CDR1 SEHNR and CDR2 FQNEAQ (reference sequence). The length of the CDR3 is 14 residues. CDR3 in DNA: TGTGCCAGCAGCCACGACTTTATGGGGACTGAAGCTTTCTTT. Its translation is CASSHDFMGTEAFF.

This chain joins TRBV27 and TRBJ1-2; weak D call: TRBD1 (5 bases). Deletions cut 4 bases from V and 6 bases from J, with 21 bases between. Germline assignment: CDR1 MNHEY and CDR2 SMNVEV (reference sequence). The CDR3 totals 16 residues. DNA of the CDR3: TGTGCCAGCAGTTCCGGGACCGGCATCGCAGTGGATGGCTACACCTTC. This encodes CASSSGTGIAVDGYTF.

This chain links TRBV19 with TRBJ2-1; D is undetermined. Trimming stripped 8 bases from V and 1 base from J, with 9 bases between. The CDR3 extends over 13 amino acids. Germline CDR1 LNHDA, CDR2 SQIVND (reference sequence). In DNA, the CDR3 is TGTGCCAGTCGAAGCGCTTCCTACAATGAGCAGTTCTTC. Translating gives CASRSASYNEQFF. The full variable domain, in which reference TRBV19 and TRBJ2-1 provide the parts outside the CDR3, is DGGITQSPKYLFRKEGQNVTLSCEQNLNHDAMYWYRQDPGQGLRLIYYSQIVNDFQKGDIAEGYSVSREKKESFPLTVTSAQKNPTAFYLCASRSASYNEQFFGPGTRLTVL.

The V gene is TRBV6-6, the J gene TRBJ2-7; no clear D gene. The ends were cut back, 7 bases at V and 3 bases at J, with 7 bases in the middle. Germline CDR1 MNHNY, CDR2 SVGAGI (reference sequence). CDR3 size: 11 residues. The CDR3 coding sequence is TGTGCCAGCACCACCAGCTACGAGCAGTACTTC. It is translated as CASTTSYEQYF.

V is TRBV28 and J is TRBJ2-5; no firm D call. V was cut by 1 base and J by 7 bases, with 10 bases left in between. There are 13 residues in the CDR3. The germline V gene encodes CDR1 MDHEN and CDR2 SYDVKM. The CDR3 sequence: CASSLSPEGTQYF. The CDR3 DNA follows: TGTGCCAGCAGTTTATCCCCCGAAGGGACCCAGTACTTC.

The chain recombines TRBV19 with TRBJ1-2; no clear D gene. The CDR3 totals 16 residues. V shed 4 bases and J shed 3 bases, with 18 bases lying between them. Germline CDR1 and CDR2: LNHDA and SQIVND (reference sequence). CDR3 sequence reads: CASSTPRGEAYYGYTF. The CDR3 DNA sequence: TGTGCCAGTAGTACTCCCCGGGGAGAAGCGTACTATGGCTACACCTTC.

The rearrangement links TRBV25-1 to TRBJ2-1; tentatively, D is TRBD1 or TRBD2 (5 bases each). CDR1 is MGHDK and CDR2 is SYGVNS in the germline V gene. The V and J ends lost 1 base and 2 bases respectively, with 6 bases between them. The CDR3 spans 14 residues. The CDR3 here is CASSEWGTYNEQFF. The CDR3 region has the DNA TGTGCCAGCAGTGAATGGGGGACCTACAATGAGCAGTTCTTC.

Details on this clone: Other DNA sequences of this sample code for an identical CDR3. The chain employs TRBV6-6 and TRBJ1-5, with no clear D. V was cut by 9 bases and J by 1 base, with 4 bases left in between. The V gene's germline CDR1 is MNHNY and CDR2 SVGAGI (reference sequence). CDR3 length: 11 residues. The CDR3 DNA follows: TGTGCCAGTTCGAGCAATCAGCCCCAGCATTTT. It codes for CASSSNQPQHF.

V usage is TRBV9 and J usage is TRBJ2-7, with D possibly TRBD2 on 6 matching bases. Trimming cost V 4 bases and J 0 bases, with 11 bases left between them. The CDR3 has 14 residues. Germline V CDR1 and CDR2: SGDLS, YYNGEE. CDR3 loop: CASSPGGNSYEQYF. In DNA, the CDR3 is TGTGCCAGCAGCCCAGGCGGGAACTCCTACGAGCAGTACTTC. The entire variable domain, with the rest obtained from reference TRBV9 and TRBJ2-7, is as follows: DSGVTQTPKHLITATGQRVTLRCSPRSGDLSVYWYQQSLDQGLQFLIQYYNGEERAKGNILERFSAQQFPDLHSELNLSSLELGDSALYFCASSPGGNSYEQYFGPGTRLTVT.

The chain employs TRBV27 and TRBJ2-3; 7 bases fit TRBD1. CDR3 size: 18 residues. V lost 1 base to trimming and J lost 3 bases; unmatched junction nucleotides: 13. Germline CDR1 reads MNHEY; CDR2 reads SMNVEV (reference sequence). The CDR3 loop reads CASSLFNPGTEYTDTQYF. In nucleotides, the CDR3 is TGTGCCAGCAGTTTATTCAATCCCGGGACAGAATATACAGATACGCAGTATTTT.

This clone showed up just once. The CDR3 sequence: CASSTWTGAEAFF. The CDR3 bases are TGCGCCAGCAGCACTTGGACAGGAGCTGAAGCTTTCTTT. J is TRBJ1-1 and V is TRBV4-1; 7 bases are shared with TRBD1. This CDR3 has 13 residues. The J segment lost 6 bases and the V segment lost 5 bases, leaving 6 bases of the junction unmatched. CDR1 is MGHRA, CDR2 YSYEKL, per germline.

Note on this clone: The same CDR3 arises from other DNA sequences in this sample as well. The chain uses TRBV2 and TRBJ2-5; the match to TRBD2 covers 12 bases. There are 14 residues in the CDR3. V was clipped by 4 bases and J by 3 bases; unmatched bases: 0. Germline CDR1 and CDR2: SNHLY and FYNNEI. CDR3 sequence reads: CASSGLAGEETQYF. The CDR3 DNA reads as TGTGCCAGCAGTGGACTAGCGGGAGAAGAGACCCAGTACTTC. The whole variable domain, remainder taken from reference TRBV2 and TRBJ2-5, is EPEVTQTPSHQVTQMGQEVILRCVPISNHLYFYWYRQILGQKVEFLVSFYNNEISEKSEIFDDQFSVERPDGSNFTLKIRSTKLEDSAMYFCASSGLAGEETQYFGPGTRLLVL.

In the case of this clone: Other DNA sequences in this specimen translate into the identical CDR3. The chain is built from TRBV30 and TRBJ2-7; no clear D gene. Trimming took 0 bases from V and 1 from J, leaving 7 bases between them. Germline CDR1 reads GTSNPN; CDR2 reads SVGIG (reference sequence). The CDR3 has 13 residues. The CDR3 coding sequence is TGTGCCTGGAGTGTAGGAGTATCCTACGAGCAGTACTTC. Amino acid sequence: CAWSVGVSYEQYF. Supplemented by reference TRBV30 and TRBJ2-7, the full variable domain reads SQTIHQWPATLVQPVGSPLSLECTVEGTSNPNLYWYRQAAGRGLQLLFYSVGIGQISSEVPQNLSASRPQDRQFILSSKKLLLSDSGFYLCAWSVGVSYEQYFGPGTRLTVT.

The gene calls are TRBV7-9 and TRBJ1-4, with TRBD1 as a possible D gene (5 bases). V lost 1 base and J lost 6, with 12 bases in between. This CDR3 contains 15 residues. Germline V lookup: CDR1 SEHNR, CDR2 FQNEAQ (reference sequence). CDR3 region: CASSLGPWGDEKLFF. The CDR3 bases are TGTGCCAGCAGCTTAGGACCGTGGGGGGATGAAAAACTGTTTTTT.

V gene TRBV5-4 combines with J gene TRBJ1-1, with 9 bases fitting TRBD1. CDR1 and CDR2 from the germline V gene are SGHNT and YYREEE (reference sequence). V shed 4 bases and J 3 bases; nucleotides not matched to a gene: 10. This CDR3 has 16 residues. CDR3: CASSPLTGGTDTEAFF. The CDR3 nucleotides are TGTGCCAGCAGCCCACTGACAGGGGGAACCGACACTGAAGCTTTCTTT.

V and J are TRBV30 and TRBJ2-5, with a weak D call TRBD1 (9 bases). The CDR3 covers 15 residues. The germline CDR1 and CDR2 sequences are GTSNPN and SVGIG (reference sequence). Trimming pared 5 bases from V and 4 bases from J, leaving 20 bases between. The CDR3 reads CAWVTGGAGGETQYF. CDR3 DNA sequence: TGTGCCTGGGTTACAGGGGGCGCGGGGGGAGAGACCCAGTACTTC.

Note on this clone: The sample carries other DNA sequences with the same CDR3. The rearrangement uses TRBV29-1 and TRBJ2-7; D unresolved. Germline V lookup: CDR1 SQVTM, CDR2 ANQGSEA. The CDR3 contains 11 residues. Trimming took off 1 base at V and 6 bases at J, with 7 bases between the two ends. CDR3 region: CSVEGNGEQYF. The DNA for the CDR3 is TGCAGCGTTGAAGGAAATGGCGAGCAGTACTTC.

The V gene is TRBV4-1, the J gene TRBJ1-2; no clear D gene. The CDR3 runs to 15 residues. V lost 0 bases, J lost 7 bases, and 15 bases lay in between. Germline V lookup: CDR1 MGHRA, CDR2 YSYEKL. CDR3 coding DNA: TGCGCCAGCAGCCAAGAACCGGCATCTCGGGGTGGCTACACCTTC. It yields the protein CASSQEPASRGGYTF.

The chain uses TRBV7-9 and TRBJ2-7, with 13 bases identical to TRBD2. The CDR3 totals 17 residues. Losses at the gene ends were 5 bases for V and 0 bases for J; bases not matched to a gene: 7. CDR1 SEHNR and CDR2 FQNEAQ come from the germline V gene (reference sequence). The CDR3 DNA reads as TGTGCCAGCAGCACAGGGGGACTAGCGGGATTCTCCTACGAGCAGTACTTC. Translation: CASSTGGLAGFSYEQYF.

The V call is TRBV7-2, the J call TRBJ2-7; TRBD1 matches at 7 bases. V was clipped by 5 bases and J by 7 bases; unmatched bases: 17. The CDR3 is made up of 16 amino acids. Germline CDR1 reads SGHTA; CDR2 reads FQGNSA. CDR3 nucleotides: TGTGCCAGCAGCGGCGACCCGGGACAGTGGGGTCGGGAGCAGTACTTC. This gives the protein CASSGDPGQWGREQYF.

This clone was counted once. CDR3 coding DNA: TGTGCCAGCAGCTTCAGGGCAGATGCAACTAATGAAAAACTGTTTTTT. It specifies CASSFRADATNEKLFF. The V call is TRBV13, the J call TRBJ1-4; D is perhaps TRBD1 (5 bases). Trimming shortened V by 3 bases and J by 0 bases, and 11 bases separated the two germline ends. Germline CDR1 reads PRHDT; CDR2 reads FYEKMQ (reference sequence). The CDR3 spans 16 residues.

V usage is TRBV6-4 and J usage is TRBJ2-3, with no clear D. Germline V gene data show CDR1 as MRHNA and CDR2 as SNTAGT. This CDR3 spans 11 amino acids. With 6 bases removed from V and 2 bases from J, the gap between germline ends came to 3 bases. The CDR3, as DNA: TGTGCCAGCAGAGCCACAGATACGCAGTATTTT. This codes for CASRATDTQYF.

The chain employs TRBV19 and TRBJ2-5; D is perhaps TRBD1 or TRBD2 (5 bases each). The CDR3 is made up of 15 amino acids. V was pared by 5 bases and J by 0 bases, with 13 bases between. Germline values: CDR1 LNHDA, CDR2 SQIVND (reference sequence). CDR3 sequence (DNA): TGTGCCAGTAGTCCAAGGGACGGGTACCAAGAGACCCAGTACTTC. Protein: CASSPRDGYQETQYF.

The rearrangement links TRBV27 to TRBJ2-5, with 11 bases fitting TRBD2. The germline gives CDR1 MNHEY, CDR2 SMNVEV (reference sequence). The CDR3 is made up of 17 amino acids. With V trimmed by 1 base and J by 5 bases, 9 bases remained unmatched. CDR3 DNA sequence: TGTGCCAGCAGTTTATACGGGACTAGCGGAAATGGGGAGACCCAGTACTTC. Translated, it gives CASSLYGTSGNGETQYF.

V gene TRBV9 combines with J gene TRBJ2-1; TRBD1 is a possible D gene (7 bases). In germline, CDR1 is SGDLS, CDR2 YYNGEE. The CDR3 covers 16 residues. Trimming removed 3 bases from V and 1 base from J, with 14 bases in between. The CDR3 sequence: CASSEEGAISYNEQFF. In DNA, the CDR3 is TGTGCCAGCAGCGAGGAGGGGGCTATTTCCTACAATGAGCAGTTCTTC.

The chain has TRBV27 and TRBJ2-7; possibly TRBD2 for D (7 bases). Between the trimmed V and J ends, which lost 0 bases and 4 bases, there was a span of 16 bases. Per the germline V gene, CDR1 is MNHEY and CDR2 is SMNVEV (reference sequence). The CDR3 loop spans 16 amino acids. CDR3 protein: CASSLSVGGLEYEQYF. CDR3 in DNA: TGTGCCAGCAGTTTATCAGTCGGGGGGCTCGAGTACGAGCAGTACTTC.